Following are 10 T cell receptor beta chains from one sample sequenced in a study of blood T cell repertoires in COVID-19. Data came from immunoSEQ multiplex PCR; TCRdb stores just in-frame clones and leaves some out. Counted here are more than 200,000 clones, around nine tenths occurring once; the ten biggest clones make up 1.5% to 2%. Input material: PBMCs or T cells enriched from blood (not recorded which). These receptors came from a woman between 45 and 60 years old who had recovered from COVID-19.

This chain uses TRBV29-1 with TRBJ2-5, with D possibly being TRBD1 (6 bases). The CDR3 has 16 amino acids. From germline, CDR1 is SQVTM and CDR2 ANQGSEA. Trimming took 4 bases from V and 0 from J, leaving 18 bases between them. The CDR3 loop is CSVGGNLGHNQETQYF. The CDR3 bases are TGCAGCGTTGGGGGAAACTTGGGACACAACCAAGAGACCCAGTACTTC.

The CDR3 sequence is CASSPLRGGRATEQFF. CDR3 in DNA: TGTGCCAGCAGCCCCCTGAGGGGCGGGAGGGCTACTGAGCAGTTCTTC. The V gene is TRBV7-9, the J gene TRBJ2-1; TRBD2 matches 9 bases. V shed 5 bases, J shed 9 bases, and the junction held 14 bases outside the gene matches. The CDR3 extends over 16 amino acids. Looked up from germline, CDR1 is SEHNR and CDR2 is FQNEAQ (reference sequence).

The chain combines TRBV6-5 with TRBJ1-1; D is undetermined. The CDR3 sequence is 15 residues long. The V end lost 4 bases, the J end lost 1 base, and 13 bases lay between the germline ends. CDR1 MNHEY and CDR2 SVGAGI come from the germline V gene. The DNA of the CDR3 is TGTGCCAGCAGTTTCAGGTCAGTGGAGAACACTGAAGCTTTCTTT. It is translated as CASSFRSVENTEAFF.

This sequence joins TRBV6-2 or TRBV6-3 and TRBJ2-7, with 15 bases aligning to TRBD2. From germline, CDR1 is MNHEY and CDR2 SVGEGT. The V gene end was trimmed by 2 bases and the J gene end by 4 bases; junction bases not matched to a gene: 12. CDR3 length equals 19 residues. The CDR3 region is CASSYPGLAGGPSRYEQYF. The CDR3 DNA sequence: TGTGCCAGCAGTTACCCAGGACTAGCGGGAGGGCCGAGTCGTTACGAGCAGTACTTC.

The gene calls are TRBV7-2 and TRBJ2-2; D is unresolved. From germline, CDR1 is SGHTA and CDR2 FQGNSA. The CDR3 has 13 amino acids. V lost 5 bases to trimming and J lost 6 bases, with 10 bases between them. This chain's CDR3 is CASSITTPGELFF. The DNA for the CDR3 is TGTGCCAGCAGCATAACAACACCCGGGGAGCTGTTTTTT.

V is TRBV29-1 and J is TRBJ2-7; D might be TRBD2 (6 bases). The CDR3 consists of 16 residues. With 6 bases removed from V and 2 bases from J, the gap between germline ends came to 23 bases. The germline V gene encodes CDR1 SQVTM and CDR2 ANQGSEA. The CDR3 bases are TGCAGCGTCGTCCGGAGGAGGGCGGGAACTACCTACGAGCAGTACTTC. This encodes CSVVRRRAGTTYEQYF.

In its sample, this clone was seen once. The chain employs TRBV7-8 and TRBJ1-1; no clear D gene. The CDR3 runs to 16 residues. Looked up from germline, CDR1 is SGHVS and CDR2 is FQNEAQ. V was clipped by 0 bases and J by 2 bases, with 13 bases between them. In DNA, the CDR3 is TGTGCCAGCAGCTTAGCGGCAATCAGATATAACACTGAAGCTTTCTTT. As protein: CASSLAAIRYNTEAFF. Full variable domain (outside the CDR3, taken from reference TRBV7-8 and TRBJ1-1): GAGVSQSPRYKVAKRGQDVALRCDPISGHVSLFWYQQALGQGPEFLTYFQNEAQLDKSGLPSDRFFAERPEGSVSTLKIQRTQQEDSAVYLCASSLAAIRYNTEAFFGQGTRLTVV.

This clone was observed a single time. This sequence joins TRBV27 and TRBJ2-5; D is unresolved. This CDR3 region has 11 residues. Germline V lookup: CDR1 MNHEY, CDR2 SMNVEV (reference sequence). Trimming pared 4 bases from V and 10 bases from J, leaving 10 bases between. CDR3 region: CASSSPTGQYF. In nucleotides, the CDR3 is TGTGCCAGCAGTTCCCCCACGGGCCAGTACTTC.

V and J are TRBV11-2 and TRBJ2-7; 8 bases are a match to TRBD1. Losses at the gene ends were 5 bases for V and 1 base for J; bases not matched to a gene: 7. This CDR3 has 15 residues. Germline CDR1 is SGHAT and CDR2 is FQNNGV. CDR3 region: CASSVSDRASYEQYF. In nucleotides, the CDR3 is TGTGCCAGCAGCGTATCGGACAGGGCATCCTACGAGCAGTACTTC. Variable domain in full (rest from reference TRBV11-2 and TRBJ2-7): EAGVAQSPRYKIIEKRQSVAFWCNPISGHATLYWYQQILGQGPKLLIQFQNNGVVDDSQLPKDRFSAERLKGVDSTLKIQPAKLEDSAVYLCASSVSDRASYEQYFGPGTRLTVT.

The CDR3, as DNA: TGTGCCAGCAGCGGCACAGGGGCCCCGGGTGAAAAACTGTTTTTT. Translation gives CASSGTGAPGEKLFF. The chain carries TRBV9 and TRBJ1-4; TRBD1 agrees at 7 bases. The CDR3 consists of 15 residues. Germline V gene data show CDR1 as SGDLS and CDR2 as YYNGEE. Trimming took 3 bases from V and 7 from J; bases not matched to a gene: 9.